These 30 T cell receptor beta chains originate from one sample sequenced in a study of vaccination effects on CD4 cells after COVID-19. CD4+ T cells specific for antigen were expanded with viral peptide pools by the ViraFEST assay before sequencing. The authors isolated CD4+ T cells after around nine days of culture. Each participant was administered two doses of either the BNT162b2 or the mRNA-1273 vaccine. Sequencing used immunoSEQ multiplex PCR; TCRdb keeps in-frame clones, though not all of them. This table has 70,000 to 95,000 clones, over 70% appearing once. These receptors' targets are unknown. Specimen: CD4+ T cells from PBMCs cultured with HCoV-OC43 spike peptides, collected after COVID-19 vaccination. Stated subset: HCoV-OC43 spike overlapping peptide pool stimulation. The receptors shown here come from a human donor who received a COVID-19 vaccine.

The chain links TRBV7-8 to TRBJ1-5; 10 bases agree with TRBD1. CDR1 and CDR2 from the germline V gene are SGHVS and FQNEAQ. CDR3 length equals 16 residues. Germline trimming cut 2 bases from V and 1 base from J; bases unmatched to any gene: 2. This chain's CDR3 is CASSLRTGGSNQPQHF. CDR3 DNA: TGTGCCAGCAGCTTAAGGACAGGGGGAAGCAATCAGCCCCAGCATTTT. Full variable domain (missing parts from reference TRBV7-8 and TRBJ1-5): GAGVSQSPRYKVAKRGQDVALRCDPISGHVSLFWYQQALGQGPEFLTYFQNEAQLDKSGLPSDRFFAERPEGSVSTLKIQRTQQEDSAVYLCASSLRTGGSNQPQHFGDGTRLSIL.

The chain is built from TRBV27 and TRBJ2-2, with 11 bases identical to TRBD1. V shed 4 bases and J 5 bases; nucleotides not matched to a gene: 6. The CDR3 sequence is 16 residues long. CDR1 and CDR2 (germline): MNHEY, SMNVEV (reference sequence). This CDR3 reads CASSSWTGGPTGELFF. CDR3 DNA sequence: TGTGCCAGCAGTTCCTGGACAGGGGGCCCGACCGGGGAGCTGTTTTTT.

This chain links TRBV3-1 (or the pseudogene TRBV3-2) with TRBJ2-1; D is perhaps TRBD1 or TRBD2 (6 bases each). Trimming pared 2 bases from V and 6 bases from J, leaving 11 bases between. This CDR3 has 14 residues. Germline CDR1 LGHDT, CDR2 YNNKEL (reference sequence). Here the CDR3 reads CASSQLGGGNEQFF. CDR3 DNA sequence: TGTGCCAGCAGCCAACTAGGAGGGGGCAATGAGCAGTTCTTC.

V usage is TRBV5-1 and J usage is TRBJ2-2; D not certain. Between the trimmed V and J ends, which lost 3 bases and 2 bases, there was a span of 8 bases. This CDR3 has 14 amino acids. Looked up from germline, CDR1 is SGHRS and CDR2 is YFSETQ. Here the CDR3 DNA reads TGCGCCAGCAGCTCCCAACATAACACCGGGGAGCTGTTTTTT. Translated, it gives CASSSQHNTGELFF.

V is TRBV9 and J is TRBJ1-1; TRBD1 aligns across 9 bases. The CDR3 totals 15 residues. Germline V gives CDR1 SGDLS, CDR2 YYNGEE. Germline trimming cut 4 bases from V and 5 bases from J; bases unmatched to any gene: 9. CDR3 residues: CASSTVDRGSTEAFF. The CDR3 DNA sequence: TGTGCCAGCAGCACCGTGGACAGGGGATCAACTGAAGCTTTCTTT. The full variable domain, its missing parts supplied by reference TRBV9 and TRBJ1-1, is DSGVTQTPKHLITATGQRVTLRCSPRSGDLSVYWYQQSLDQGLQFLIQYYNGEERAKGNILERFSAQQFPDLHSELNLSSLELGDSALYFCASSTVDRGSTEAFFGQGTRLTVV.

The chain carries TRBV6-5 and TRBJ1-3, with D unclear. V shed 6 bases and J shed 2 bases, with 5 bases lying between them. The CDR3 runs to 12 residues. The germline V gene has CDR1 MNHEY and CDR2 SVGAGI. The CDR3: CASSPTGNTIYF. The CDR3 DNA reads as TGTGCCAGCAGCCCAACTGGAAACACCATATATTTT.

The CDR3 region has the DNA TGTGCCAGCAGCCCTCGGGGGGGATGGAATGGCTACACCTTC. It is translated as CASSPRGGWNGYTF. V usage is TRBV9 and J usage is TRBJ1-2; possibly TRBD1 for D (5 bases). The germline V gene has CDR1 SGDLS and CDR2 YYNGEE. Trimming stripped 4 bases from V and 6 bases from J, with 16 bases between. CDR3 length: 14 residues.

CDR3 sequence: CATSDSGGQGVEQFF. As DNA, the CDR3 is TGTGCCACCAGTGATTCCGGGGGCCAAGGAGTAGAGCAGTTCTTC. V gene TRBV24-1 combines with J gene TRBJ2-1; perhaps D is TRBD1 or TRBD2 (6 bases each). CDR1 and CDR2 (germline): KGHDR, SFDVKD. Trimming shortened V by 2 bases and J by 10 bases, and 17 bases separated the two germline ends. CDR3 length: 15 amino acids.

The CDR3 protein is CASSPPRGEGTDTQYF. In DNA form, the CDR3 reads TGTGCCAGCTCACCACCGCGGGGGGAAGGCACAGATACGCAGTATTTT. The chain links TRBV18 to TRBJ2-3, with 8 bases lining up with TRBD2. The CDR3 runs 16 residues. From germline, CDR1 is KGHSH and CDR2 LQKENI. The J segment lost 1 base and the V segment lost 0 bases, leaving 3 bases of the junction unmatched.

This clone turned up a few times. V is TRBV2 and J is TRBJ2-2; D ambiguous. V dropped 1 base and J dropped 7 bases, with 4 bases sitting between them. The CDR3 has 12 residues. In germline, CDR1 is SNHLY, CDR2 FYNNEI. This CDR3 is CASSEERGELFF. CDR3 in DNA: TGTGCCAGCAGTGAAGAACGCGGGGAGCTGTTTTTT. The complete variable domain, with remaining parts taken from reference TRBV2 and TRBJ2-2, reads EPEVTQTPSHQVTQMGQEVILRCVPISNHLYFYWYRQILGQKVEFLVSFYNNEISEKSEIFDDQFSVERPDGSNFTLKIRSTKLEDSAMYFCASSEERGELFFGEGSRLTVL.

The chain has TRBV19 and TRBJ1-4; D is undetermined. The CDR3 loop spans 14 amino acids. V lost 2 bases to trimming and J lost 5 bases, with 9 bases between them. Germline V gene sequence: CDR1 LNHDA, CDR2 SQIVND (reference sequence). Here the CDR3 reads CASSIYGENEKLFF. Here the CDR3 DNA reads TGTGCCAGTAGTATATACGGCGAGAATGAAAAACTGTTTTTT.

V gene TRBV6-5 combines with J gene TRBJ2-1; 7 bases agree with TRBD2. J was trimmed by 4 bases and V by 5 bases; bases with no gene match: 2. The germline CDR1 and CDR2 sequences are MNHEY and SVGAGI. The CDR3 has 13 residues. CDR3 bases: TGTGCCAGCAGTAGCGGGGCTTACAATGAGCAGTTCTTC. Translation gives CASSSGAYNEQFF.

The rearrangement joins TRBV5-1 to TRBJ2-1; possibly TRBD2 for D (6 bases). Germline V lookup: CDR1 SGHRS, CDR2 YFSETQ. V lost 2 bases, J lost 9 bases, and 15 bases lay in between. The CDR3 is made up of 14 amino acids. Here the CDR3 reads CASSFQGFSGEQFF. The CDR3 nucleotides read TGCGCCAGCAGCTTTCAGGGTTTTAGCGGTGAGCAGTTCTTC.

The J gene is TRBJ2-3, the V gene TRBV4-2; no definite D call. The CDR3 is 14 amino acids. The germline V gene has CDR1 LGHNA and CDR2 YNFKEQ. V dropped 1 base and J dropped 6 bases, with 11 bases sitting between them. The CDR3, as DNA: TGTGCCAGCAGCCAAGGAGCGCAGTCCGATACGCAGTATTTT. Translated, it gives CASSQGAQSDTQYF.

This clone was recorded once. The J gene is TRBJ2-5, the V gene TRBV5-4; 7 nucleotides match TRBD2. V was pared by 2 bases and J by 5 bases, with 6 bases of the junction left unmatched. The germline CDR1 and CDR2 sequences are SGHNT and YYREEE (reference sequence). This CDR3 contains 14 residues. The DNA for the CDR3 is TGTGCCAGCAGCTTTGGCGGGGAGGGGGAGACCCAGTACTTC. Protein sequence: CASSFGGEGETQYF.

The chain carries TRBV7-8 and TRBJ2-7; tentatively, D is TRBD2 (6 bases). The CDR3 length is 13 residues. V lost 1 base to trimming and J lost 4 bases, with 8 bases between them. Germline assignment: CDR1 SGHVS and CDR2 FQNEAQ. The CDR3 spells CASSLVGGYEQYV. The CDR3 coding sequence is TGTGCCAGCAGCTTAGTTGGGGGGTACGAGCAGTACGTC.

The chain links TRBV6-4 to TRBJ2-4, with 7 bases aligning to TRBD2. In germline, CDR1 is MRHNA, CDR2 SNTAGT. Trimming at V came to 1 base and at J to 8 bases, leaving 8 bases not matched to a gene. CDR3 length: 15 amino acids. This CDR3 is CASSDFRDGRHIQYF. As DNA, the CDR3 is TGTGCCAGCAGTGACTTCCGGGACGGGAGGCACATTCAGTACTTC.

This clone was picked up one time. Here the CDR3 reads CASRILSDQPQHF. CDR3 DNA: TGTGCCAGCAGAATCCTTAGTGATCAGCCCCAGCATTTT. The chain has TRBV28 and TRBJ1-5; no clear D. V was clipped by 6 bases and J by 5 bases, with 11 bases between them. The CDR3 loop spans 13 amino acids. Germline CDR1 reads MDHEN; CDR2 reads SYDVKM.

This chain joins TRBV9 and TRBJ2-3; D remains unclear. Germline lookup yields CDR1 SGDLS and CDR2 YYNGEE. There are 17 residues in the CDR3. V was trimmed by 0 bases and J by 0 bases, leaving 14 bases between them. Here the CDR3 reads CASSVGGVLLSTDTQYF. The CDR3 nucleotides are TGTGCCAGCAGCGTAGGCGGCGTCCTCCTCAGCACAGATACGCAGTATTTT.

The chain has TRBV5-1 and TRBJ2-2; D tentatively reads TRBD1 or TRBD2 (5 bases each). The CDR3 contains 16 residues. Trimming cost V 1 base and J 5 bases, with 15 bases left between them. Germline V gives CDR1 SGHRS, CDR2 YFSETQ. The CDR3 is CASSLSGAPGTGELFF. CDR3 in DNA: TGCGCCAGCAGCTTGTCCGGGGCGCCGGGGACCGGGGAGCTGTTTTTT.

The chain couples TRBV14 to TRBJ2-1; a possible D gene is TRBD2 (6 bases). The germline V gene has CDR1 SGHDN and CDR2 FVKESK. The V end was cut by 4 bases, the J end by 8 bases, with 18 bases between. This CDR3 spans 15 amino acids. This CDR3 is CASSRDFGVVDEQFF. The CDR3, as DNA: TGTGCCAGCAGCCGGGACTTCGGGGTTGTCGATGAGCAGTTCTTC.

The V call is TRBV4-1, the J call TRBJ1-1; maybe TRBD1 (5 bases). V shed 0 bases and J shed 6 bases, with 20 bases lying between them. Germline loops: CDR1 MGHRA, CDR2 YSYEKL. The CDR3 covers 17 residues. The CDR3 nucleotides are TGCGCCAGCAGCCAAGATCGAGCACTCGCAGGGCCCCCTGAAGCTTTCTTT. Translated, it gives CASSQDRALAGPPEAFF.

The chain employs TRBV7-8 and TRBJ1-2; 8 bases align to TRBD1. Trimming removed 3 bases from V and 0 bases from J; junction bases left unmatched: 3. This CDR3 is 15 amino acids long. Germline V gives CDR1 SGHVS, CDR2 FQNEAQ. This CDR3 reads CASSFGTGPNYGYTF. CDR3 nucleotide sequence: TGTGCCAGCAGCTTCGGGACAGGACCTAACTATGGCTACACCTTC.

This rearrangement joins TRBV4-1 to TRBJ2-1; D may be TRBD1 (6 bases). Trimming left V 0 bases short and J 9 bases short, with 21 bases between. Germline values: CDR1 MGHRA, CDR2 YSYEKL. This CDR3 contains 17 residues. This CDR3 is CASSQDSKGTPPGEQFF. CDR3 coding DNA: TGCGCCAGCAGCCAAGATAGTAAGGGGACACCCCCAGGTGAGCAGTTCTTC.

V usage is TRBV19 and J usage is TRBJ1-1, with D uncertain. The germline V and J ends were trimmed by 3 bases and 0 bases, with 5 bases remaining between them. The germline V gene has CDR1 LNHDA and CDR2 SQIVND (reference sequence). CDR3 length: 13 residues. For the CDR3, the DNA is TGTGCCAGTAGTATGACTATGAACACTGAAGCTTTCTTT. Its protein product is CASSMTMNTEAFF.

The V call is TRBV29-1, the J call TRBJ1-2; the D is unclear. The length of the CDR3 is 13 residues. V lost 1 base to trimming and J lost 6 bases, with 12 bases between them. The germline CDR1 and CDR2 sequences are SQVTM and ANQGSEA. CDR3 coding DNA: TGCAGCGTTGAAGGTCAAAACCGAAATGGCTACACCTTC. Protein: CSVEGQNRNGYTF.

Written as DNA, the CDR3 is TGCGCCAGCAGGGTGGAGGTAACTAATGAAAAACTGTTTTTT. Its protein product is CASRVEVTNEKLFF. V gene TRBV5-1 combines with J gene TRBJ1-4; D not resolved. Trimming stripped 5 bases from V and 1 base from J, with 9 bases between. This CDR3 contains 14 residues. Germline assignment: CDR1 SGHRS and CDR2 YFSETQ. Filled out from reference TRBV5-1 and TRBJ1-4, the complete variable domain reads KAGVTQTPRYLIKTRGQQVTLSCSPISGHRSVSWYQQTPGQGLQFLFEYFSETQRNKGNFPGRFSGRQFSNSRSEMNVSTLELGDSALYLCASRVEVTNEKLFFGSGTQLSVL.

This chain links TRBV5-8 with TRBJ1-6; D call uncertain. From germline, CDR1 is SGHTS and CDR2 YDEGEE. The CDR3 is 11 amino acids. V shed 1 base and J shed 12 bases, with 5 bases lying between them. In nucleotides, the CDR3 is TGTGCCAGCAGCTTGCCGGGACCCCTCCACTTT. As protein: CASSLPGPLHF.

The V gene is TRBV24-1, the J gene TRBJ1-1, with a possible D match to TRBD1 (5 bases). The CDR3 runs to 13 residues. Trimming took 7 bases from V and 0 from J, leaving 8 bases between them. CDR1 is KGHDR and CDR2 is SFDVKD in the germline V gene. The CDR3 is CATRGGVNTEAFF. The CDR3 coding sequence is TGTGCCACCAGGGGGGGGGTGAACACTGAAGCTTTCTTT.

Note on this clone: The sample carries other DNA sequences with the same CDR3. V is TRBV19 and J is TRBJ2-2, with no clear D. CDR1 and CDR2 from the germline V gene are LNHDA and SQIVND (reference sequence). The CDR3 sequence is 12 residues long. V was shortened by 5 bases and J by 4 bases, with 5 bases between the two germline ends. The chain's CDR3 is CASSSGTGELFF. The CDR3 region has the DNA TGTGCCAGTAGTTCCGGCACCGGGGAGCTGTTTTTT.